These 13 T cell receptor beta chains share one sample of origin, sequenced in a study of cytomegalovirus exposure and HLA in healthy donors. The table came from immunoSEQ multiplex PCR; TCRdb's copy has only in-frame clones and leaves some out. The sample gives around 90,000 clones, 84% of which show up once; about 12% is in the top ten. What was sequenced was PBMCs. The origin of the receptors is a woman in her late teens or twenties in good health and CMV-seropositive.

The V call is TRBV10-3, the J call TRBJ2-2, with 8 bases aligning to TRBD1. Germline CDR1 is ENHRY and CDR2 is SYGVKD. The CDR3 runs 16 residues. The trim removed 2 bases at V and 4 bases at J, leaving 6 bases unmatched. The CDR3 bases are TGTGCCATCAGTGAGGGACAGGGCGCGGCCACCGGGGAGCTGTTTTTT. This gives the protein CAISEGQGAATGELFF.

The chain links TRBV6-4 to TRBJ1-1, with D possibly matching TRBD1 (6 bases). V lost 5 bases and J lost 10, with 14 bases in between. CDR1 and CDR2 (germline): MRHNA, SNTAGT. The CDR3 sequence is 12 residues long. CDR3 region: CASSPQGIRAFF. CDR3 coding DNA: TGTGCCAGCAGTCCCCAGGGGATCAGAGCTTTCTTT.

The CDR3 sequence: CASTTGSGNTIYF. CDR3 DNA sequence: TGTGCCAGTACTACGGGCTCTGGAAACACCATATATTTT. The rearrangement joins TRBV2 to TRBJ1-3; D is uncertain. The CDR3 is 13 amino acids. Per the germline V gene, CDR1 is SNHLY and CDR2 is FYNNEI. The V end lost 9 bases, the J end lost 0 bases, and 9 bases lay between the germline ends.

The V and J genes are TRBV28 and TRBJ2-3, with 8 nucleotides matching TRBD1. J gave up 0 bases and V 6 bases, and 8 bases lay outside the gene matches. The CDR3 has 16 amino acids. CDR1 and CDR2 from the germline V gene are MDHEN and SYDVKM. This CDR3 is CASSQDRARSTDTQYF. CDR3 DNA: TGTGCCAGCAGCCAGGACAGGGCGCGAAGCACAGATACGCAGTATTTT.

This rearrangement joins TRBV2 to TRBJ2-5; 10 bases line up with TRBD2. V was pared by 8 bases and J by 5 bases, with 8 bases of the junction left unmatched. CDR1 is SNHLY, CDR2 FYNNEI, per germline. This CDR3 spans 14 amino acids. CDR3 DNA: TGTGCCAGCCGAACCACGACTAGCGGGGAGACCCAGTACTTC. Amino acid sequence: CASRTTTSGETQYF.

The chain uses TRBV5-4 and TRBJ2-5, with D hard to call. Germline V gene lookup returns CDR1 SGHNT and CDR2 YYREEE (reference sequence). This CDR3 contains 12 residues. The V and J ends lost 4 bases and 5 bases respectively, with 9 bases between them. CDR3: CASSAVEETQYF. CDR3 in DNA: TGTGCCAGCAGCGCGGTAGAGGAGACCCAGTACTTC.

Only a few counts were recorded for this clone. This chain uses TRBV7-9 with TRBJ1-6; possible D gene TRBD1, 5 bases. Trimming cost V 8 bases and J 7 bases, with 9 bases left between them. This CDR3 contains 12 residues. The germline CDR1 and CDR2 sequences are SEHNR and FQNEAQ (reference sequence). CDR3 bases: TGTGCCAGCGGAGGGGACAATTCACCCCTCCACTTT. This translates into CASGGDNSPLHF.

The chain combines TRBV2 with TRBJ2-2; 10 nucleotides match TRBD2. There are 16 residues in the CDR3. Unmatched junction bases numbered 5, after V lost 5 bases and J lost 2 bases. Germline V gene lookup returns CDR1 SNHLY and CDR2 FYNNEI. The CDR3 is CASSKLAGINTGELFF. As DNA, the CDR3 is TGTGCCAGCAGTAAACTAGCGGGGATAAACACCGGGGAGCTGTTTTTT.

The chain employs TRBV2 and TRBJ2-1; 11 nucleotides match TRBD2. V trimming: 7 bases; J trimming: 4 bases; junction bases outside the gene matches: 12. This CDR3 has 17 residues. Germline values: CDR1 SNHLY, CDR2 FYNNEI. The CDR3 loop is CASTKGVAGGQYNEQFF. Here the CDR3 DNA reads TGTGCCAGCACGAAGGGGGTAGCGGGGGGGCAATACAATGAGCAGTTCTTC.

This clone has only one observation. The chain recombines TRBV5-5 with TRBJ1-3; 8 bases are a match to TRBD1. The CDR3 consists of 14 residues. Unmatched junction bases numbered 6, after V lost 7 bases and J lost 3 bases. Germline CDR1 is SGHKS and CDR2 is YYEKEE (reference sequence). Written as DNA, the CDR3 is TGTGCCAGCCAAGACAGGGGATATGGAAACACCATATATTTT. It translates to CASQDRGYGNTIYF.

In its sample, this clone was seen a few times. The CDR3 bases are TGTGCCAGCAGCTGGACTAGCGGGGGCCAGAATACGCAGTATTTT. It encodes CASSWTSGGQNTQYF. The chain uses TRBV7-2 and TRBJ2-3, with 13 bases fitting TRBD2. The V gene's germline CDR1 is SGHTA and CDR2 FQGNSA. CDR3 length equals 15 residues. The J segment lost 7 bases and the V segment lost 4 bases, leaving 5 bases of the junction unmatched.

The V and J genes are TRBV9 and TRBJ2-7; 10 bases match TRBD1. Trimming cost V 4 bases and J 6 bases; bases outside gene matches: 10. The CDR3 extends over 15 amino acids. Germline CDR1 is SGDLS and CDR2 is YYNGEE. The chain's CDR3 is CASSPTGTGAGEQYF. Here the CDR3 DNA reads TGTGCCAGCAGCCCAACGGGGACAGGGGCTGGCGAGCAGTACTTC. The full variable domain, completed using reference TRBV9 and TRBJ2-7, is DSGVTQTPKHLITATGQRVTLRCSPRSGDLSVYWYQQSLDQGLQFLIQYYNGEERAKGNILERFSAQQFPDLHSELNLSSLELGDSALYFCASSPTGTGAGEQYFGPGTRLTVT.

This chain uses TRBV28 with TRBJ1-2, with 7 bases that match TRBD1. CDR1 is MDHEN, CDR2 SYDVKM, per germline. With 6 bases clipped from V and 3 bases from J, the junction kept 7 bases outside the gene matches. This CDR3 is built from 14 residues. The CDR3 region has the DNA TGTGCCAGCAGCATAGGGGGCGGGTACTATGGCTACACCTTC. Translating it yields CASSIGGGYYGYTF.